This TCR beta chain was recorded in a study of identical twins (dated by TCRdb to the mid-2010s). About the full investigation: To test whether fetal clonotypes persist, the study used deep sequencing on TCR alpha and beta repertoires from monozygotic twins, unrelated adults of various ages, and cord blood. Replicate twin experiments were performed at different times using different library preparation protocols to rule out contamination.

The germline V gene yields SGHVS for CDR1 and FQNEAQ for CDR2. V lost 0 bases and J lost 3 bases; the stretch between them is 9 bases long. Including the terminal cysteine and phenylalanine, the CDR3 comprises 15 residues. Just the 45-base CDR3 DNA is kept, in frame starting at base 1. What the research found in general, with its limitations: A weaker excess of twin sharing was found in beta out-of-frame sequences because the signal-to-noise ratio was lowered by fewer shared sequences. Fewer insertions were carried by abundant cord blood beta clonotypes, a similar but weaker trend appeared in young adult naive repertoires, and no such trend appeared in memory repertoires. In monozygotic twins, out-of-frame TCR alpha sharing was systematically underestimated by recombination models, although the models agreed with sharing between unrelated individuals. Because the same donors could not be followed over many years, the conclusions depended on cross-sectional statistical analysis. Compared with coincidental sharing between unrelated individuals, out-of-frame TCR alpha sequences shared between twins had an excess of sequences with low generation probability. Zero-insertion analyses could be partly confounded by invariant T cells such as MAIT and iNKT, although diverse VJ usage argued against such confounding for most clonotypes.

Details on this clonotype: Its antigen is not yet known. Base-call qualities are not available, and no considerably larger clone is one nucleotide away.

Libraries were constructed by 5' RACE. Data came from an Illumina HiSeq 2000. A universal primer binding site was added through template switching, and the final cDNA carried a unique molecular identifier so that TCR cDNA molecules could be counted accurately. First-strand cDNA for TCR alpha and beta chains was synthesized from specific primers in the conserved constant-segment region. To control for contamination, every cDNA library carried two barcodes: a SMART-Mk sample barcode plus Illumina barcodes. TruSeq adapter sequences and Illumina sample barcodes were added in two successive PCR steps. TCR alpha and beta cDNA libraries were sequenced on the Illumina HiSeq platform with custom primers. Under the source paper's analysis protocol: MiGEC was used to process raw reads and extract unique molecular identifiers, and MiXCR was used to find CDR3 positions. Recombination models were inferred per individual with the repgenHMM and IGoR tools using an EM algorithm. The analysis of shared clonotypes was done with the tcR package in R, with sharing normalized by the product of cloneset sizes. To study raw recombination free of thymic and clonal selection effects, out-of-frame nonproductive sequences were analyzed. Starting from the raw public reads, TCRdb applied fastp trimming at Q25, assembled clones with MiXCR and retained in-frame beta chains. A single entry per CDR3 protein holds the most common genes and DNA from its merged rows. The V and J calls and clone size are TCRdb's, not the authors'. The sample records some 230,000 distinct CDR3 sequences, approximately 5.9% of which are singletons. In total, the top ten clones hold more than 14% of the sample.

Only healthy Caucasian donors were included. The twin cohort comprised three pairs of female monozygotic twins, all aged roughly 18 to 30 years. Positive isolation kits from Invitrogen were used to isolate the CD4+ and CD8+ T cell populations. These data also featured in a second study, about T cells expressing NK-cell markers. As that second paper reports: Three sorted T-cell subsets (CD3+CD56+NKG2C+, CD3+CD56+NKG2C- and CD3+CD56-NKG2C+) from under ten donors had their TCR beta-chain repertoires profiled. Seven of the eight sequenced donors were HCMV-seropositive and one was HCMV-seronegative. To restrict sorting to alphabetaTCR-expressing T cells, an anti-gammadeltaTCR antibody was added in several experiments. In more than five donors, the dominant CD3+CD56+NKG2C+ clonotypes were found to rank among the top 10 CD8+ clonotypes and to make up about 1.0-7.5% of CD8+ T cells. Those dominant clonotypes were again the most abundant among CD3+CD56-NKG2C+ cells in a few donors, at roughly 28.3-60.1%. Whether the expanded NKG2C-expressing T cell clones were specific for HCMV antigens remained unclear. Randomly selected healthy volunteers, three men and five women, were used as the eight sequenced donors. To determine HCMV serostatus, a commercial ELISA kit was used to detect HCMV-specific IgG in serum. Reads were demultiplexed and grouped by UMI with MIGEC, and clonotypes were assembled and quantified with MiTCR. To exclude erroneous sequences, only TCR cDNA sequences supported by at least two reads were retained. The tcR package was used for downstream repertoire analysis, and clonotypes were matched across fractions by CDR3 nucleotide sequence plus V segment. VDJmatch was used to annotate antigen specificity against VDJdb, with one amino acid substitution in CDR3 allowed.

The rearrangement joined TRBV7-8 to TRBJ1-5, with an unclear D gene assignment. The sequencing sample was made of CD8+ T cells sorted from blood. This sequence was found in a woman aged 18-35 years in good health. The DNA sequence is as follows: TGTGCCAGCAGCTTAGCTTCCGCCTTCAATCAGCCCCAGCATTTT. Translated, it reads CASSLASAFNQPQHF.